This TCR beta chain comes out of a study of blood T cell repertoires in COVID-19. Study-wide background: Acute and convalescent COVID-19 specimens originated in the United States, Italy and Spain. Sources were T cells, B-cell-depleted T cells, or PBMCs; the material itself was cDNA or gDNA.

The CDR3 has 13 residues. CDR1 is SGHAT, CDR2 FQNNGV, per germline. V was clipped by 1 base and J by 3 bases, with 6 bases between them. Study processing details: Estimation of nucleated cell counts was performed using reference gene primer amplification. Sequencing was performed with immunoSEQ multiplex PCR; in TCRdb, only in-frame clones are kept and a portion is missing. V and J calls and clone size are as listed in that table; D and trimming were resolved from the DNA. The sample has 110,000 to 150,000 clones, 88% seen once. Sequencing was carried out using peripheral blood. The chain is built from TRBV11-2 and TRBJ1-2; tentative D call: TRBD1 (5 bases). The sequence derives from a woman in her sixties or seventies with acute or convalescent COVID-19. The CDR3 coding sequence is TGTGCCAGCAGCTTAGGACAGTACTATGGCTACACCTTC. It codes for CASSLGQYYGYTF.